A single TCR beta chain is shown here with its context. Antigen unknown. The source of the sample is a study of T cell responses to AZD1222 COVID-19 vaccine. General study points: A rise in Spike-specific TCR breadth and depth followed two AZD1222 doses. Sampling that yielded the repertoires occurred only after the peak T cell response. Clonal diversity was possibly underestimated, and white British individuals and females predominated among donors. Vaccine-associated CD4 TCRs ranged over spike, dominating at 160-218 and 743-854.

This CDR3 has 13 amino acids. The V gene's germline CDR1 is PRHDT and CDR2 FYEKMQ (reference sequence). The V gene lost 3 bases and the J gene lost 1 base, with 7 bases spanning the gap. Generated by immunoSEQ multiplex PCR, the TCRdb table keeps only in-frame clones and is missing some. Of about 86,000 clones listed, around 73% are singletons. V and J are TRBV13 and TRBJ2-7; D not resolved. The source was peripheral blood, collected on day 0 of AZD1222 vaccination. The source is an adult in good health. CDR3 sequence reads: CASSLDRSYEQYF. The CDR3 DNA reads as TGTGCCAGCAGCTTGGACCGGTCCTACGAGCAGTACTTC.